This section outlines one T cell receptor beta chain sequence together with its context. Its specificity is unknown. CD8 cells regarded as naive lacked CD45RO, were positively chosen for CCR7, and omitted terminally differentiated effector memory CD45RA+ cells. Sequencing used immunoSEQ multiplex PCR; TCRdb keeps in-frame clones, though not all of them. This sample yields roughly 650,000 clones, of which approximately 96% are seen a single time; less than 0.13% belongs to the top ten. CDR1 SEHNR and CDR2 FQNEAQ come from the germline V gene (reference sequence). V was shortened by 4 bases and J by 0 bases, with 21 bases between the two germline ends. The CDR3 has 18 amino acids. The entry originates in a study of shared clonotypes between healthy human individuals. Findings and limits, study-wide: The generation probabilities recorded for non-shared clonotypes fell below those of clonotypes shared by all four donors. Clonotype sharing levels among donors were expected to vary with sequencing depth. Generally, naive subsets came out with larger estimated richness than memory subsets.

Sequencing was carried out using naive CD8+ T cells sorted from blood. This receptor was taken from a woman in her twenties or thirties in good health. V gene TRBV7-9 combines with J gene TRBJ1-1; D perhaps matches TRBD1 (6 bases). This CDR3 reads CASSSDLTGSGLNTEAFF. The CDR3 coding sequence is TGTGCCAGCAGCTCGGACCTTACAGGGTCGGGTCTGAACACTGAAGCTTTCTTT.